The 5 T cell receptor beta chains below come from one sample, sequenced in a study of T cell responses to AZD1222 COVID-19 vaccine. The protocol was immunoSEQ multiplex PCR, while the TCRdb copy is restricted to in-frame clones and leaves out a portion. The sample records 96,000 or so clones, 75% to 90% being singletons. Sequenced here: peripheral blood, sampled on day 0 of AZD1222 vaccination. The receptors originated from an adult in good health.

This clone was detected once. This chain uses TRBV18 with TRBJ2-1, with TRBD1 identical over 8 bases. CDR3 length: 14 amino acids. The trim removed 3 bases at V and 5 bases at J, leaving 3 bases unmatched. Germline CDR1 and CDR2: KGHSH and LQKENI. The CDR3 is CASSPGTGDNEQFF. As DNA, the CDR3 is TGTGCCAGCTCACCGGGGACAGGCGACAATGAGCAGTTCTTC.

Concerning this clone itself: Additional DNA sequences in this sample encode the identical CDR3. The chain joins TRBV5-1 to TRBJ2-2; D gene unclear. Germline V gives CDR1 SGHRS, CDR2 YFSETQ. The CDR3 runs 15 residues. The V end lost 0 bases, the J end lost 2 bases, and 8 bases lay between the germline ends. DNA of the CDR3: TGCGCCAGCAGCTTGGTTGCGACCAACACCGGGGAGCTGTTTTTT. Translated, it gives CASSLVATNTGELFF. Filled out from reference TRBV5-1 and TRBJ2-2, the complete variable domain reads KAGVTQTPRYLIKTRGQQVTLSCSPISGHRSVSWYQQTPGQGLQFLFEYFSETQRNKGNFPGRFSGRQFSNSRSEMNVSTLELGDSALYLCASSLVATNTGELFFGEGSRLTVL.

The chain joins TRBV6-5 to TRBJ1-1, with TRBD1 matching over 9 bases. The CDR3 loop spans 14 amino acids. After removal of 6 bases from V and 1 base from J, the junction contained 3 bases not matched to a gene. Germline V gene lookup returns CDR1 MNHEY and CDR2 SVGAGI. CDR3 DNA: TGTGCCAGCAGAGCGGGACAGGGGAACACTGAAGCTTTCTTT. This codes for CASRAGQGNTEAFF.

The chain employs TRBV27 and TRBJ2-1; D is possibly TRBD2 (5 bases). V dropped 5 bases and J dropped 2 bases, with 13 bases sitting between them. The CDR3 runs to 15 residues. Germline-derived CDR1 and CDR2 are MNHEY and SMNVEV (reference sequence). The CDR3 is CASSPRGNPYNEQFF. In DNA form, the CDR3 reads TGTGCCAGCAGTCCCCGAGGGAACCCCTACAATGAGCAGTTCTTC.

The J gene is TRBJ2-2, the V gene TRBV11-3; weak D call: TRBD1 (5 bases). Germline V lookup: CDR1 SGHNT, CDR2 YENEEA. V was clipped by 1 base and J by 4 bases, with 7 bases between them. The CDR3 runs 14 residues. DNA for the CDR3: TGTGCCAGCAGCTTAGGGGGCCCCACCGGGGAGCTGTTTTTT. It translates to CASSLGGPTGELFF.